These 7 T cell receptor beta chains were all obtained from the same sample, sequenced in a study of cytomegalovirus exposure and HLA in healthy donors. PCR primers comprised 60 Vbeta and 13 Jbeta primers. Method: immunoSEQ multiplex PCR; TCRdb's copy keeps in-frame clones and lacks some. The sample shows some 120,000 clones, approximately 78% of them seen only once. The material sequenced was PBMCs. These TCRs come from a woman aged 40 to 55 in good health and CMV-seronegative.

J is TRBJ2-2 and V is TRBV7-2; 10 bases align to TRBD1. The ends lost 1 base at V and 6 bases at J; junction bases unmatched: 2. Per germline, CDR1 SGHTA and CDR2 FQGNSA. CDR3 length: 15 amino acids. The DNA for the CDR3 is TGTGCCAGCAGCTTAGTCGGGACAGGGGCCGGGGAGCTGTTTTTT. It encodes CASSLVGTGAGELFF.

This chain uses TRBV7-9 with TRBJ2-1; tentative D call: TRBD1 (5 bases). Trimming shortened V by 2 bases and J by 5 bases, and 13 bases separated the two germline ends. CDR1 is SEHNR and CDR2 is FQNEAQ in the germline V gene (reference sequence). The length of the CDR3 is 15 residues. CDR3 sequence (DNA): TGTGCCAGCAGCTTAAGGGGCCAGATAAACAATGAGCAGTTCTTC. Encoded protein: CASSLRGQINNEQFF.

J is TRBJ1-2 and V is TRBV15; the D gene is possibly TRBD1 (6 bases). Germline V gene lookup returns CDR1 LNHNV and CDR2 YYDKDF (reference sequence). This CDR3 has 16 amino acids. V lost 5 bases and J lost 4, with 20 bases in between. The CDR3: CATSFPGNRAPYGYTF. DNA of the CDR3: TGTGCCACCAGCTTCCCGGGAAACAGGGCACCCTATGGCTACACCTTC.

This clone was observed once. The J gene is TRBJ1-1, the V gene TRBV28, with 7 bases aligning to TRBD1. Germline V gene data show CDR1 as MDHEN and CDR2 as SYDVKM. Trimming cost V 3 bases and J 0 bases; bases outside gene matches: 4. This CDR3 region has 15 residues. CDR3 residues: CASSFMGTVNTEAFF. DNA for the CDR3: TGTGCCAGCAGTTTTATGGGGACAGTGAACACTGAAGCTTTCTTT.

The rearrangement joins TRBV4-1 to TRBJ1-5; 7 bases fit TRBD1. Per germline, CDR1 MGHRA and CDR2 YSYEKL. The length of the CDR3 is 16 residues. The V gene end was trimmed by 0 bases and the J gene end by 5 bases; junction bases not matched to a gene: 7. CDR3 region: CASSQDPQGGYQPQHF. The CDR3 region has the DNA TGCGCCAGCAGCCAAGATCCCCAGGGGGGTTATCAGCCCCAGCATTTT.

There are many counts of this clone. V and J are TRBV5-1 and TRBJ1-3, with a tentative D call TRBD1 (5 bases). CDR1 and CDR2 (germline): SGHRS, YFSETQ. Between the trimmed V and J ends, which lost 0 bases and 4 bases, there was a span of 11 bases. The CDR3 is 15 amino acids. The CDR3 sequence: CASSLAGAQGNTIYF. The CDR3 DNA is TGCGCCAGCAGCTTGGCTGGGGCGCAGGGAAACACCATATATTTT.

The CDR3 DNA sequence: TGTGCCAGCAGCTTTTCGTTAGAGACCCAGTACTTC. Protein sequence: CASSFSLETQYF. This chain uses TRBV11-2 with TRBJ2-5, with D hard to call. Germline-derived CDR1 and CDR2 are SGHAT and FQNNGV. The ends were cut back, 3 bases at V and 4 bases at J, with 6 bases in the middle. This CDR3 region has 12 residues.